Listed below are T cell receptor beta chains from one sample, sequenced in a study of blood T cells in healthy people across ages. TCRdb re-called the 5' RACE reads through MiXCR, storing one row per CDR3 protein. The repertoire holds about 800,000 distinct CDR3 sequences, with more than 20% as singletons. The same data also contributed to another study, on T cells of mothers and their children.

Sequencing was done on a sample of blood. These receptors came from a boy younger than 18 in good health. CDR3s include the opening cysteine and the closing phenylalanine or tryptophan. The D gene is left open where the match is weak. Not all rows give a size; the values are once, few, many and, for expanded clones, a class.

d_gene: TRBD2; j_gene: TRBJ2-7; abundance: NA; v_gene: TRBV7-2; len: 17; CDR3nt: TGTGCCAGCAGCCGCAGGCAGATTTCTAGCGGAACTTACGAGCAGTACTTC; CDR3aa: CASSRRQISSGTYEQYF
d_gene: TRBD1; j_gene: TRBJ2-2; abundance: few; v_gene: TRBV12-3/TRBV12-4; len: 14; CDR3nt: TGTGCCAGCAAACGGACAGGGGACACCGGGGAGCTGTTTTTT; CDR3aa: CASKRTGDTGELFF
d_gene: NA; j_gene: TRBJ2-5; abundance: many; v_gene: TRBV4-1; len: 14; CDR3nt: TGCGCCAGCAGCCAAGTTCTGGGTCAAGAGACCCAGTACTTC; CDR3aa: CASSQVLGQETQYF
d_gene: TRBD1; j_gene: TRBJ1-1; abundance: NA; v_gene: TRBV12-3/TRBV12-4; len: 15; CDR3nt: TGTGCCAGCAGTCGACAGGGGGCACTGAACACTGAAGCTTTCTTT; CDR3aa: CASSRQGALNTEAFF
d_gene: TRBD1; j_gene: TRBJ2-7; abundance: NA; v_gene: TRBV9; len: 15; CDR3nt: TGTGCCAGCAGCGTATCGACAGGGGCCCCAGCCGAGCAGTACTTC; CDR3aa: CASSVSTGAPAEQYF
d_gene: TRBD1; j_gene: TRBJ1-5; abundance: NA; v_gene: TRBV6-5; len: 15; CDR3nt: TGTGCCAGCAGTTCGGACAGGCGAAGCAATCAGCCCCAGCATTTT; CDR3aa: CASSSDRRSNQPQHF
d_gene: NA; j_gene: TRBJ1-4; abundance: NA; v_gene: TRBV5-1; len: 17; CDR3nt: TGCGCCAGCAGCCCGCTGTTTGGCTTCACAACTAATGAAAAACTGTTTTTT; CDR3aa: CASSPLFGFTTNEKLFF
d_gene: NA; j_gene: TRBJ2-7; abundance: once; v_gene: TRBV21-1; len: 15; CDR3nt: TGTGCCAGCAGCAAAGTCGGGGTTGGCCCAGGGCCGCAGTACTTC; CDR3aa: CASSKVGVGPGPQYF
d_gene: TRBD1; j_gene: TRBJ1-2; abundance: few; v_gene: TRBV9; len: 13; CDR3nt: TGTGCCAGCAGCGATCCGGGACAGGTGGCAAACACCTTC; CDR3aa: CASSDPGQVANTF
d_gene: TRBD1; j_gene: TRBJ1-2; abundance: few; v_gene: TRBV7-2; len: 15; CDR3nt: TGTGCCAGCAGCTTAAGCCCGGGACAGGGGAACGGCTACACCTTC; CDR3aa: CASSLSPGQGNGYTF